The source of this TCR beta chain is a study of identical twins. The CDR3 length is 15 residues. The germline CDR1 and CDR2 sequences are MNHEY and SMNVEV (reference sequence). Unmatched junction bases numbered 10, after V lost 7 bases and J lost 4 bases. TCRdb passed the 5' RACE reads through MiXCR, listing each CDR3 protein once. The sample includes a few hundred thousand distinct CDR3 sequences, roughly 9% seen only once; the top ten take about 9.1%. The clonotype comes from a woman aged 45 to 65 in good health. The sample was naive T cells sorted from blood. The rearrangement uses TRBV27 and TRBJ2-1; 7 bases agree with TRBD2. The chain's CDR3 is CASNLREAKYNEQFF. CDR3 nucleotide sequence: TGTGCCAGCAACCTCCGGGAGGCCAAGTACAATGAGCAGTTCTTC.